Listed below are T cell receptor beta chains from one sample, sequenced in a study of blood T cell repertoires in COVID-19. Libraries were prepared by immunoSEQ multiplex PCR; TCRdb keeps only in-frame clonotypes and omits some of them. The sample carries 100,000 to 150,000 clones, roughly 89% recorded once. The specimen was peripheral blood. The receptors were sampled from a woman aged 45-59 years with acute or convalescent COVID-19. Each CDR3 is given without its conserved first and last residue.

TRBV30	TRBJ1-1	AWREGARTEAF
TRBV5-1	TRBJ2-7	ASSTGQMISYEQY
TRBV12-3/TRBV12-4	TRBJ2-1	ASSFRYNEQF
TRBV10-3	TRBJ2-1	AISDLVAGGHNEQF
TRBV19	TRBJ2-2	ASTRRPNTGELF
TRBV5-1	TRBJ1-2	ASSSFDRVGYT
TRBV11-2	TRBJ2-1	ASSPGTGTYNEQF
TRBV6-5	TRBJ2-5	ASSYRSGWETQY
TRBV6-5	TRBJ1-3	ATQGSYSGNTIY
TRBV6-5	TRBJ2-4	ASRAATGNIQY
TRBV19	TRBJ1-2	ASSTRQGADYGYT
TRBV18	TRBJ1-3	ASSTSGGGTGNTIY
TRBV10-3	TRBJ1-3	ASSPDRVGNTIY
TRBV6-5	TRBJ1-2	ASSYGTGAYGYT
TRBV6-2/TRBV6-3	TRBJ1-6	ASSSSGTSVSPLH
TRBV24-1	TRBJ1-1	ATTQGLNTEAF
TRBV12-5	TRBJ1-1	ASGPRTAFTEAF
TRBV5-5	TRBJ1-1	ASSLDTWNTEAF
TRBV19	TRBJ1-5	ASSIVEVQPQH
TRBV6-5	TRBJ2-1	ASSFLDRGKGKQF
TRBV15	TRBJ1-2	ATSRDLTRGGYT
TRBV7-7	TRBJ2-5	ASSLDGTAQETQY
TRBV6-5	TRBJ2-7	ASSYSWGQGYEQY
TRBV7-3	TRBJ2-3	ASSPRAMGQDTQY
TRBV3-1/TRBV3-2	TRBJ1-1	ASSQGVWATEAF
TRBV30	TRBJ2-7	AWSRAYEQY
TRBV2	TRBJ2-3	ASEDRGEPSTDTQY
TRBV10-1	TRBJ2-7	ASSNYRTSGSSYEQY
TRBV19	TRBJ2-1	ASSIAGGDNEQF
TRBV10-3	TRBJ1-4	AISDSGQGVEKLF
TRBV5-4	TRBJ2-5	ASVPSPAAQETQY
TRBV5-1	TRBJ2-3	ASSLREGYTQY
TRBV7-6	TRBJ2-3	ASSSQDRAGDTQY
TRBV24-1	TRBJ2-1	ATSDIPGTGVYNEQF
TRBV5-1	TRBJ1-1	ASSLVDRTFTEAF
TRBV19	TRBJ2-2	ASSTSDRPGELF
TRBV7-2	TRBJ2-7	ASSLDPSGAYEQY
TRBV7-9	TRBJ1-2	ASSPFWGEDGYT
TRBV2	TRBJ2-5	ASSEMVALTETQY
TRBV19	TRBJ1-3	ASQGQGSGNTIY
TRBV6-5	TRBJ2-3	ASSYSGGSTQY
TRBV25-1	TRBJ2-1	ASQRGGSSNEQF
TRBV4-1	TRBJ2-7	ASRGDRGSYEQY
TRBV4-1	TRBJ2-1	ASSLPGLAVGSYNEQF
TRBV12-3/TRBV12-4	TRBJ1-2	ASRLGHLDGYT
TRBV4-3	TRBJ2-1	ASSQRVSGNEQF
TRBV7-8	TRBJ1-6	ASSSVANSPLH
TRBV29-1	TRBJ2-5	SVAGGEETQY
TRBV5-5	TRBJ1-6	ASSSRGQGTPLH
TRBV9	TRBJ2-5	ASSVAGRPQETQY
TRBV10-1	TRBJ2-1	ASSESIAGSYNEQF
TRBV5-1	TRBJ1-2	ASSLEGITSYGYT
TRBV19	TRBJ1-1	ASSIDKQGNTEAF
TRBV19	TRBJ2-2	ASSTLAGGPTGELF